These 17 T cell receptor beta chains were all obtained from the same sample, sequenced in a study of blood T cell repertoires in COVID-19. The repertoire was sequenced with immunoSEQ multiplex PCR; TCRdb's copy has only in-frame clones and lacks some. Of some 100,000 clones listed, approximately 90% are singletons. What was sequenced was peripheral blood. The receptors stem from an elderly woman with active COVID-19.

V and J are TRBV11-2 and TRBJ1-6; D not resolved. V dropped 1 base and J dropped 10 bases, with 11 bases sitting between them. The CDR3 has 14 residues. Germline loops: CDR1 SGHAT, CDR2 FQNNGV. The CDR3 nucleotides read TGTGCCAGCAGCTTAGTCGGGGTAAGATCACCCCTCCACTTT. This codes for CASSLVGVRSPLHF.

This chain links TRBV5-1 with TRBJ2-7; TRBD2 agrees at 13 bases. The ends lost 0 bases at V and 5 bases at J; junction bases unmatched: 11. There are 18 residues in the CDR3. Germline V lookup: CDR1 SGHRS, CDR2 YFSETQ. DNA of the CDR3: TGCGCCAGCAGCTTGGGGGGACTAGCGGGGCGGGCGCGGAACGAGCAGTACTTC. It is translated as CASSLGGLAGRARNEQYF.

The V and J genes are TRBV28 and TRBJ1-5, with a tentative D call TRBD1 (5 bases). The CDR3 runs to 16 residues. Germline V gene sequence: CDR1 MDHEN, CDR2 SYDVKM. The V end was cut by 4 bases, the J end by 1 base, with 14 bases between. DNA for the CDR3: TGTGCCAGCAGTTACCCTGGGGGGGGGAGCAATCAGCCCCAGCATTTT. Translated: CASSYPGGGSNQPQHF.

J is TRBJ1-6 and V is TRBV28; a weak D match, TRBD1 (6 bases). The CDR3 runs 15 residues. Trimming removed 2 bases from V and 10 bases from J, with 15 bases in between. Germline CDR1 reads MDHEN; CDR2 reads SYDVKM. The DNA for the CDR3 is TGTGCCAGCAGTTTAGCAGGGGCGGGGGAATCACCCCTCCACTTT. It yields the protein CASSLAGAGESPLHF.

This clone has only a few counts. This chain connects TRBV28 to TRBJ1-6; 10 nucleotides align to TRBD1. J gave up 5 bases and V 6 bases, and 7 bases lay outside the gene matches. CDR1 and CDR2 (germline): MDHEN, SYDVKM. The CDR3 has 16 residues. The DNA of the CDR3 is TGTGCCAGCAGAACCGACAGGGGGCTACATAATTCACCCCTCCACTTT. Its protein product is CASRTDRGLHNSPLHF.

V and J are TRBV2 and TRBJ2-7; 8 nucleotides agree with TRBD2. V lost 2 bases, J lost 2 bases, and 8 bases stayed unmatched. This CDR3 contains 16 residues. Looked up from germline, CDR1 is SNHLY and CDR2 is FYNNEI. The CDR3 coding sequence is TGTGCCAGCAGTGAATTAGTGGCGGGAGGTACCTACGAGCAGTACTTC. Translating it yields CASSELVAGGTYEQYF.

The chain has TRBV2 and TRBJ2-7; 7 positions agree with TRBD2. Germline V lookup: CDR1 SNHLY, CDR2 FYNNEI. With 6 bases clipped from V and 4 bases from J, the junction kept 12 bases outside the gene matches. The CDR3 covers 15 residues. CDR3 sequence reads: CASSAQLTSAYEQYF. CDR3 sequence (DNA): TGTGCCAGCAGCGCACAGCTTACTAGCGCTTACGAGCAGTACTTC.

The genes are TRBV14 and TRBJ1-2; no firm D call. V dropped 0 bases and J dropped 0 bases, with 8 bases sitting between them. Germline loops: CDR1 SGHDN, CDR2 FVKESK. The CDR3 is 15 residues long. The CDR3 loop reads CASSQEHFPNYGYTF. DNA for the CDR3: TGTGCCAGCAGCCAAGAACATTTTCCTAACTATGGCTACACCTTC.

The CDR3 region is CASSSGTSLYEQYF. CDR3 DNA sequence: TGTGCCAGCAGCTCGGGGACATCTCTTTACGAGCAGTACTTC. The V call is TRBV5-4, the J call TRBJ2-7, with D possibly being TRBD1 (6 bases). Per germline, CDR1 SGHNT and CDR2 YYREEE (reference sequence). The V end was cut by 3 bases, the J end by 4 bases, with 14 bases between. The CDR3 is 14 amino acids.

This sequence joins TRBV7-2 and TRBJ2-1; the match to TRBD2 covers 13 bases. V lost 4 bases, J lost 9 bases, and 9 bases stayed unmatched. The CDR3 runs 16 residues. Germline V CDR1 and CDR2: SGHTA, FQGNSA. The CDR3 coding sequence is TGTGCCAGCAGCTCCGAGATACTAGCGGGAGGGTTTGAGCAGTTCTTC. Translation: CASSSEILAGGFEQFF.

As DNA, the CDR3 is TGCGCCAGCAGTGAGCCGACTAGCGGGGGATACAATGAGCAGTTCTTC. Translating gives CASSEPTSGGYNEQFF. This sequence joins TRBV10-1 and TRBJ2-1, with TRBD2 matching over 12 bases. This CDR3 comprises 16 residues. With V trimmed by 2 bases and J by 4 bases, 3 bases remained unmatched. Germline CDR1 and CDR2: WNHNN and SYGVQD (reference sequence).

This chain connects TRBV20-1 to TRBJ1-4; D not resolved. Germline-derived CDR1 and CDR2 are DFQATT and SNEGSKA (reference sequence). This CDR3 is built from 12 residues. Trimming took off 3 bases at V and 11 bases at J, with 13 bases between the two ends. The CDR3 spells CSASRELSKLFF. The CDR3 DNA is TGCAGTGCTAGTCGGGAGCTGAGCAAACTGTTTTTT.

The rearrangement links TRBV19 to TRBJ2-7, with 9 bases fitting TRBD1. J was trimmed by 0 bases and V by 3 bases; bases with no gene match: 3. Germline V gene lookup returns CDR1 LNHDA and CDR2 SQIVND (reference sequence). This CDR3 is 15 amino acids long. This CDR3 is CASSIRTGVSYEQYF. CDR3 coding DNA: TGTGCCAGTAGTATCCGGACAGGGGTCTCCTACGAGCAGTACTTC.

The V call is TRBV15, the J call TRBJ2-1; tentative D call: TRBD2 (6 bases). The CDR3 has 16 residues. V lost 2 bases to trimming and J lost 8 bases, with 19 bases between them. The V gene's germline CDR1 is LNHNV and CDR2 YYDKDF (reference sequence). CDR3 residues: CATSRIAIAVGDEQFF. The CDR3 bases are TGTGCCACCAGCAGAATTGCGATAGCGGTGGGCGATGAGCAGTTCTTC.

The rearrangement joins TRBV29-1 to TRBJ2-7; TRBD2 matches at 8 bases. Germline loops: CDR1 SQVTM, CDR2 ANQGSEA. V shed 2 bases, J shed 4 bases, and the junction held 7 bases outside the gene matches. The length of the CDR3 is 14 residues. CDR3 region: CSVEPRSGSYEQYF. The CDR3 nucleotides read TGCAGCGTTGAACCCCGAAGCGGGAGTTACGAGCAGTACTTC.

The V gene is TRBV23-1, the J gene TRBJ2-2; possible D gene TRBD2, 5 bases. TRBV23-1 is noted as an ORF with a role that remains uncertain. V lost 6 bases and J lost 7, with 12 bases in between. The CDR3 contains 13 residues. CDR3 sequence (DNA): TGCGCCAGCAGCCCGGGGTTGCGCGGGGAGCTGTTTTTT. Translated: CASSPGLRGELFF.

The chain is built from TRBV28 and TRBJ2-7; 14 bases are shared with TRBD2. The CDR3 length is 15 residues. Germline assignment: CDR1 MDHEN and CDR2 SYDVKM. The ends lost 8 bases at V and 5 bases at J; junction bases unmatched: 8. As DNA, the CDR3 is TGTGCCAGCCGCTCGGGACTAGCGGGAGTACACGAGCAGTACTTC. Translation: CASRSGLAGVHEQYF.